The sequence of this T cell receptor beta chain was determined in a study of blood T cell repertoires in COVID-19. Study-wide context: Sites across the United States, Italy and Spain contributed samples from acute and convalescent COVID-19. T cells, B-cell-depleted T cells, or PBMCs provided the cDNA or gDNA that served as material.

Looked up from germline, CDR1 is KGHSH and CDR2 is LQKENI. The CDR3 is 14 residues long. V lost 5 bases and J lost 0, with 9 bases in between. Participants were aged about 18 to 89 years, lived in 25 or so US areas, and enrolled virtually. Some clones are missing from TCRdb's copy, which holds only in-frame ones; the method was immunoSEQ multiplex PCR. Counted here are fewer than 500,000 clones, approximately 90% occurring once; the ten biggest clones make up approximately 1.2%. V gene TRBV18 combines with J gene TRBJ2-3, with D uncertain. The source is a young man who had recovered from COVID-19. The sequenced sample consisted of PBMCs or T cells enriched from blood (not recorded which). CDR3 sequence (DNA): TGTGCCAGCTCATCTTTATCTAGCACAGATACGCAGTATTTT. Protein product: CASSSLSSTDTQYF.